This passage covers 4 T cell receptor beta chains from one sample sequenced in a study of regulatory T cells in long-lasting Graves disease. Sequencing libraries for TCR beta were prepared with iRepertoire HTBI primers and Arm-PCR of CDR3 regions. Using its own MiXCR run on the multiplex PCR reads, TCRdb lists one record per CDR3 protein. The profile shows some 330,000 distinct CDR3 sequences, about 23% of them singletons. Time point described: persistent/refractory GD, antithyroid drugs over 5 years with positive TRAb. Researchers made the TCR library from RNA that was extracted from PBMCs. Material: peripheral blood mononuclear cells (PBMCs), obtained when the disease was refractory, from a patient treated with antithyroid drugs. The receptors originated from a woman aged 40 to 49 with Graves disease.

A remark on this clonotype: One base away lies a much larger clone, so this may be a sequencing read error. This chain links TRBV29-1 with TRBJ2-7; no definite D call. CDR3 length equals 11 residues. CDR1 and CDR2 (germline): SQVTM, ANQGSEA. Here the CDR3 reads CSVDPLYEQCF. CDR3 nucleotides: TGCAGCGTTGATCCCCTCTACGAGCAGTGCTTC.

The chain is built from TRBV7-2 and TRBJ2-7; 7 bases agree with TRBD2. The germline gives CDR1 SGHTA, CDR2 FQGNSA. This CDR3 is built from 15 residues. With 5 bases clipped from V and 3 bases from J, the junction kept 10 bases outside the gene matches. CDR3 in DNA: TGTGCCAGCAGCGCACTTGGGGGGGGACTCTACGAGCAGTACTTC. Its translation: CASSALGGGLYEQYF.

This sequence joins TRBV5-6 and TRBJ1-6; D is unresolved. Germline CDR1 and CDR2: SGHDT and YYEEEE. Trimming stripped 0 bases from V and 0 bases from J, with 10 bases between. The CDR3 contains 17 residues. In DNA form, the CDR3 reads TGTGCCAGCAGCTTGGATGGCGAAATCTCCTATAATTCACCCCTCCACTTT. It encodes CASSLDGEISYNSPLHF.

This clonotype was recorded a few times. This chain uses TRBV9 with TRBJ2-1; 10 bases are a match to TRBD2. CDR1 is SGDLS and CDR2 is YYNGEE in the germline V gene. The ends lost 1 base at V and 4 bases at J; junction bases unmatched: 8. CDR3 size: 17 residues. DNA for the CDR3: TGTGCCAGCAGCGTAACACCCGGGACTAGCGCTTACAATGAGCAGTTCTTC. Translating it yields CASSVTPGTSAYNEQFF.